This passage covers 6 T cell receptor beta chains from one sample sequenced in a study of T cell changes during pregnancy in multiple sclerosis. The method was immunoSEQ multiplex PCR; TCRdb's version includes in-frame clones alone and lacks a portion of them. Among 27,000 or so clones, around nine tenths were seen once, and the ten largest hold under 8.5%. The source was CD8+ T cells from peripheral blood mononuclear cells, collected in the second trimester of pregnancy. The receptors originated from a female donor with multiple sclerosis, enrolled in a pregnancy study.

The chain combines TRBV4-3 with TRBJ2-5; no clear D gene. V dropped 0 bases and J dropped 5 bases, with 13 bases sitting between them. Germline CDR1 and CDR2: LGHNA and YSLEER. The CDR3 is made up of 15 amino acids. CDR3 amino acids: CASSQDVTRKETQYF. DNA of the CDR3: TGCGCCAGCAGCCAAGATGTCACCAGAAAGGAGACCCAGTACTTC.

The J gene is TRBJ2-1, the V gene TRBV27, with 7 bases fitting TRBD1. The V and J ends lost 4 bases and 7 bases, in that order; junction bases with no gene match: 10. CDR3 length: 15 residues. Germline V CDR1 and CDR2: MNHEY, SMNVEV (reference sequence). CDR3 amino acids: CASSSDRPIRNEQFF. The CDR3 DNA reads TGTGCCAGCAGTTCGGACAGGCCCATCCGGAATGAGCAGTTCTTC.

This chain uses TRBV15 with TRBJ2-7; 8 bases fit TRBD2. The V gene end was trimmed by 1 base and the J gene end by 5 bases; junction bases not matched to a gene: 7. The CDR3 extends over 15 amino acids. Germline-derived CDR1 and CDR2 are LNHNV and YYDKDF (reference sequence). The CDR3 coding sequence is TGTGCCACCAGCAGAGTTAGACTAGCGCTCAACGAGCAGTACTTC. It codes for CATSRVRLALNEQYF.

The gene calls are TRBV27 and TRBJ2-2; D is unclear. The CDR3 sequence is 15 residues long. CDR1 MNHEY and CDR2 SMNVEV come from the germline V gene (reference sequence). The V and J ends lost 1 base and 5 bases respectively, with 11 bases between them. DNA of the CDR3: TGTGCCAGCAGTTTATTCGGCAGAGGAACCGGGGAGCTGTTTTTT. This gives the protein CASSLFGRGTGELFF.

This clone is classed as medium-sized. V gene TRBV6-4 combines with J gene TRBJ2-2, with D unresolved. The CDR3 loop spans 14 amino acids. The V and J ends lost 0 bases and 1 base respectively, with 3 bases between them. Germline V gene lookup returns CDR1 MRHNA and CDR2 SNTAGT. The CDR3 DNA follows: TGTGCCAGCAGTGACTCACTGAACACCGGGGAGCTGTTTTTT. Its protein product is CASSDSLNTGELFF.

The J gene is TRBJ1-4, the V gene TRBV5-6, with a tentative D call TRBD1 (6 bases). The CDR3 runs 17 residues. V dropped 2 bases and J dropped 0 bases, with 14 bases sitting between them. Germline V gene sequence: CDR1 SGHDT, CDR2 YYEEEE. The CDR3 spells CASSFDRSYTTNEKLFF. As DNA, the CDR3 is TGTGCCAGCAGCTTCGACAGGTCCTACACAACTAATGAAAAACTGTTTTTT.